This TCR beta chain was retrieved from a study of shared clonotypes between healthy human individuals. CD45RO negativity and positive selection for CCR7 defined naive CD8 cells, a population that excluded terminally differentiated effector memory CD45RA+ cells. CDR1 is MNHEY, CDR2 SMNVEV, per germline (reference sequence). This CDR3 has 15 amino acids. Trimming removed 6 bases from V and 4 bases from J, with 16 bases in between. Whole-study results and caveats: Relative to their counterparts shared across all four donors, non-shared clonotypes exhibited diminished generation probabilities. Researchers sampled blood only, noting tissue repertoires likely differ.

As concerns this clone: What it recognizes is unknown.

TCRdb's table, derived via immunoSEQ multiplex PCR, lists solely in-frame clones and lacks some. This sample has around 600,000 clones, with 95% found just once. The chain combines TRBV27 with TRBJ2-1, with D perhaps assigned TRBD1 or TRBD2 (6 bases each). This sequence was found in a woman aged 25 to 39 in good health. Sequenced: naive CD8+ T cells sorted from blood. CDR3 in DNA: TGTGCCAGCAGAACACAGGGAGGCGCTTACAATGAGCAGTTCTTC. As protein: CASRTQGGAYNEQFF.